The sequence of this T cell receptor beta chain was determined in a study of CD4 and CD8 cells across lung adenocarcinoma regions. From germline, CDR1 is MNHEY and CDR2 SVGAGI. CDR3 length equals 15 residues. As to this clonotype: At one of its ends the junction is not consistent with the germline gene, which may arise from a read error.

Each CDR3 protein gets one entry after TCRdb re-called the PCR reads with MiXCR. The data show about 12,000 distinct CDR3 sequences, approximately 50% seen once. Samples came from patients with localized non-small cell lung adenocarcinoma. The rearrangement links TRBV6-5 to TRBJ2-4; D assignment may be TRBD1 or TRBD2 (6 bases each). This TCR was sampled from a female donor with lung adenocarcinoma. The CD4 and CD8 labels of this study may be unreliable. Sequences were obtained from CD8+ T cells from the center of a lung tumor. The CDR3 nucleotides read TGTGCCAGGAGTTACGGGGGCGGGGCCCAAGAGATTCAGTACTTC. This sequence encodes CARSYGGGAQEIQYF.